The T cell receptor beta chain described here comes from a study of human thymus T cells. Study-wide results and limits: Both thymic and peripheral blood repertoires showed apparently biased V and J usage. Highly overlapping thymic repertoires among unrelated individuals were reported in related research.

The assay was immunoSEQ multiplex PCR, and TCRdb's table has in-frame clones only and misses some. The sample includes tens of thousands of clones, 95% to 98% of them seen just once. In regard to this clone: Its antigen is undetermined.

This CDR3 is built from 16 residues. After removal of 4 bases from V and 3 bases from J, the junction contained 11 bases not matched to a gene. The V gene's germline CDR1 is SGHRS and CDR2 YFSETQ. Thymus tissue for the work was resected from patients undergoing corrective heart surgery. Donors were healthy Finnish babies undergoing corrective operations for congenital heart defects. The J gene is TRBJ2-7, the V gene TRBV5-1, with 9 bases matching TRBD1. This receptor was obtained from a boy in the first two years of life with a congenital heart defect but otherwise immunologically healthy. The specimen was thymus tissue. The CDR3 sequence: CASSQNPGQGLYEQYF. DNA for the CDR3: TGCGCCAGCAGCCAGAATCCGGGACAGGGTCTCTACGAGCAGTACTTC. The variable domain in full, completed from reference TRBV5-1 and TRBJ2-7, reads KAGVTQTPRYLIKTRGQQVTLSCSPISGHRSVSWYQQTPGQGLQFLFEYFSETQRNKGNFPGRFSGRQFSNSRSEMNVSTLELGDSALYLCASSQNPGQGLYEQYFGPGTRLTVT.